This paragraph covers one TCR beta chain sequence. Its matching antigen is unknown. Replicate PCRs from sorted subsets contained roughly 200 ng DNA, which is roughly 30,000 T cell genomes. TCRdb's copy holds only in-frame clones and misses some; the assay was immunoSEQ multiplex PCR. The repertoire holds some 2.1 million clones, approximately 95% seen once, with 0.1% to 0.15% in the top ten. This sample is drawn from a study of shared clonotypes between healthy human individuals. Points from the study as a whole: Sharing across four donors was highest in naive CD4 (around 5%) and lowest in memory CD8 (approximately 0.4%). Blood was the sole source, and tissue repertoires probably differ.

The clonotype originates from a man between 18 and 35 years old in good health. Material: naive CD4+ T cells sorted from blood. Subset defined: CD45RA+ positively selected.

In DNA form, the CDR3 reads TGTGCCAGCTCACCATCGACAGGGGGCGAACAGCCCCAGCATTTT. Protein product: CASSPSTGGEQPQHF. The chain has TRBV18 and TRBJ1-5, with TRBD1 identical over 10 bases. The germline V gene has CDR1 KGHSH and CDR2 LQKENI. V dropped 2 bases and J dropped 7; count of bases not matched to a gene: 5. This CDR3 comprises 15 residues. Full variable domain (missing parts from reference TRBV18 and TRBJ1-5): NAGVMQNPRHLVRRRGQEARLRCSPMKGHSHVYWYRQLPEEGLKFMVYLQKENIIDESGMPKERFSAEFPKEGPSILRIQQVVRGDSAAYFCASSPSTGGEQPQHFGDGTRLSIL.